This record covers a single TCR beta chain. As yet, its antigen is unknown. The CDR3 extends 3 residues past the end of the read, so its final part is completed from the germline J gene. This sample is drawn from a study of T cell clonality in common variable immunodeficiency. Study findings and constraints: Common variable immunodeficiency TCR beta sequences reportedly had fewer deletions and N-nucleotide insertions.

TCRdb's copy holds only in-frame clones and misses some; the assay was immunoSEQ multiplex PCR. The sample yields over 15,000 clones, without any singletons. The CDR3 covers 13 residues. V was pared by 6 bases and J by 5 bases, with 3 bases of the junction left unmatched. The germline CDR1 and CDR2 sequences are LNHDA and SQIVND (reference sequence). Specimen: peripheral blood mononuclear cells. The sequence was obtained from a human donor with common variable immunodeficiency. The V gene is TRBV19, the J gene TRBJ1-5, with TRBD1 matching over 8 bases. The covered CDR3 bases are TGTGCCAGTAGCGACAGGGGTTATCAGCCC. Translation gives CASSDRGYQP. The complete CDR3 sequence is CASSDRGYQPQHF. Combining the CDR3 with reference TRBV19 and TRBJ1-5 gives the whole variable domain DGGITQSPKYLFRKEGQNVTLSCEQNLNHDAMYWYRQDPGQGLRLIYYSQIVNDFQKGDIAEGYSVSREKKESFPLTVTSAQKNPTAFYLCASSDRGYQPQHFGDGTRLSIL.